The 20 T cell receptor beta chains below all came from one sample that was sequenced in a study of regulatory T cells in long-lasting Graves disease. Time point noted: newly diagnosed GD, antithyroid drugs for less than 3 months. With RNA extracted from PBMCs as input, the TCR library was made. Building the TCR beta libraries relied on iRepertoire HTBI primers, and CDR3 regions underwent Arm-PCR. A single record per CDR3 protein comes from TCRdb applying MiXCR to the multiplex PCR reads. The sample comprises roughly 400,000 distinct CDR3 sequences, 16% of which are singletons, and 20% to 25% rests with the top ten. These data were also filed under a second study, of T cells in Graves' hyperthyroidism and ophthalmopathy.

Sequenced here: peripheral blood mononuclear cells (PBMCs), sampled at new diagnosis, from a patient treated with antithyroid drugs. These receptors all stem from a young woman with Graves disease.

This clonotype was counted many times. The chain is built from TRBV12-3 or TRBV12-4 and TRBJ1-1; unclear D gene. The CDR3 has 14 residues. V lost 6 bases and J 0 bases, leaving 11 bases between the germline ends. The CDR3 loop is CASSRLRVNTEAFF. CDR3 in DNA: TGTGCCAGCAGCCGCCTCAGAGTGAACACTGAAGCTTTCTTT.

This clonotype came up a few times. V and J are TRBV10-1 and TRBJ2-1; no definite D call. Trimming cost V 0 bases and J 3 bases, with 6 bases left between them. The CDR3 is 14 residues long. Germline V lookup: CDR1 WNHNN, CDR2 SYGVQD (reference sequence). The CDR3 spells CASSESSLYNEQFF. The CDR3 nucleotides are TGCGCCAGCAGTGAGTCGTCACTCTACAATGAGCAGTTCTTC.

This sequence joins TRBV20-1 and TRBJ2-2; no clear D gene. CDR1 is DFQATT and CDR2 is SNEGSKA in the germline V gene (reference sequence). With 0 bases removed from V and 4 bases from J, the gap between germline ends came to 6 bases. The CDR3 is 13 amino acids. The DNA of the CDR3 is TGCAGTGCTAGAGACTGGACCACCGGGGAGCTGTTTTTT. It encodes CSARDWTTGELFF.

This clonotype was detected a few times. V gene TRBV30 combines with J gene TRBJ2-7; D is possibly TRBD2 (6 bases). V was clipped by 0 bases and J by 1 base, with 10 bases between them. Looked up from germline, CDR1 is GTSNPN and CDR2 is SVGIG (reference sequence). This CDR3 comprises 14 residues. CDR3 nucleotides: TGTGCCTGGAGTGTAGGGCGGGGTTCCTACGAGCAGTACTTC. Protein sequence: CAWSVGRGSYEQYF.

In its sample, this clonotype was seen many times. The genes are TRBV2 and TRBJ2-3, with D possibly being TRBD1 (6 bases). Per germline, CDR1 SNHLY and CDR2 FYNNEI. CDR3 length: 16 residues. V gave up 6 bases and J gave up 2 bases, with 18 bases separating them. CDR3 region: CASSPQGSLATDTQYF. CDR3 coding DNA: TGTGCCAGCAGCCCACAGGGATCCCTCGCCACAGATACGCAGTATTTT.

The rearrangement links TRBV20-1 to TRBJ2-1; a weak D match, TRBD1 (5 bases). CDR1 is DFQATT and CDR2 is SNEGSKA in the germline V gene (reference sequence). Between the trimmed V and J ends, which lost 4 bases and 9 bases, there was a span of 16 bases. The CDR3 contains 13 residues. DNA for the CDR3: TGCAGTGCTACCCGCAGGGCCGATGGTGAGCAGTTCTTC. Amino acids: CSATRRADGEQFF.

This clonotype was detected ten times or more. The chain uses TRBV28 and TRBJ2-1; no definite D call. The CDR3 has 15 amino acids. Trimming took off 5 bases at V and 0 bases at J, with 11 bases between the two ends. Germline V gene sequence: CDR1 MDHEN, CDR2 SYDVKM. The CDR3 coding sequence is TGTGCCAGCAGTCCTAAGACATACTCCTACAATGAGCAGTTCTTC. It translates to CASSPKTYSYNEQFF.

A few counts support this clonotype. J is TRBJ2-3 and V is TRBV29-1, with 7 bases fitting TRBD2. The trim removed 6 bases at V and 5 bases at J, leaving 5 bases unmatched. The CDR3 spans 12 residues. Germline V gene lookup returns CDR1 SQVTM and CDR2 ANQGSEA. CDR3 DNA sequence: TGCAGCGTCGGACTAGACAGAGATACGCAGTATTTT. Translated, it gives CSVGLDRDTQYF.

The V gene is TRBV3-1, the J gene TRBJ2-5; D not certain. The CDR3 contains 12 residues. The germline gives CDR1 LGHDT, CDR2 YNNKEL (reference sequence). The V gene lost 3 bases and the J gene lost 4 bases, with 6 bases spanning the gap. CDR3: CASSQLTETQYF. The CDR3 nucleotides are TGTGCCAGCAGCCAGTTGACAGAGACCCAGTACTTC.

There are many counts of this clonotype. The CDR3 sequence: CASSLLADLTDTQYF. The CDR3 nucleotides are TGTGCCAGCAGTTTACTAGCGGACCTCACAGATACGCAGTATTTT. This chain connects TRBV28 to TRBJ2-3; 7 nucleotides align to TRBD2. The length of the CDR3 is 15 residues. Germline V gives CDR1 MDHEN, CDR2 SYDVKM. J gave up 2 bases and V 2 bases, and 4 bases lay outside the gene matches.

This clonotype came up many times. The genes are TRBV7-9 and TRBJ2-1; possible D gene TRBD2, 6 bases. Per germline, CDR1 SEHNR and CDR2 FQNEAQ (reference sequence). V dropped 0 bases and J dropped 12 bases, with 12 bases sitting between them. The CDR3 has 13 amino acids. CDR3 nucleotide sequence: TGTGCCAGCAGCTTAGCAGGTGGGAGGAGGCAGTTCTTC. This sequence encodes CASSLAGGRRQFF.

To note about this clonotype: One end of the junction varies from germline; a read error may be responsible. The CDR3 sequence is CASSYSTGPTSRNTIYF. The CDR3 nucleotides are TGTGCCAGCAGTTATTCTACCGGGCCCACCTCTAGAAACACCATATATTTT. The rearrangement joins TRBV6-5 to TRBJ1-3; D gene uncertain. Looked up from germline, CDR1 is MNHEY and CDR2 is SVGAGI. CDR3 length: 17 residues.

The chain is built from TRBV9 and TRBJ1-1, with TRBD1 matching over 8 bases. The germline V gene encodes CDR1 SGDLS and CDR2 YYNGEE. The J segment lost 4 bases and the V segment lost 1 base, leaving 0 bases of the junction unmatched. This CDR3 has 13 residues. The CDR3, as DNA: TGTGCCAGCAGCGTACAGGGGGCCACTGAAGCTTTCTTT. This sequence encodes CASSVQGATEAFF.

This clonotype was counted many times. The chain couples TRBV3-1 to TRBJ1-2; 9 bases line up with TRBD1. Germline lookup yields CDR1 LGHDT and CDR2 YNNKEL (reference sequence). This CDR3 comprises 14 residues. V lost 3 bases and J lost 6; bases outside the gene matches: 5. This chain's CDR3 is CASSHNRGQDGYTF. CDR3 DNA sequence: TGTGCCAGCAGCCATAACAGGGGGCAAGATGGCTACACCTTC.

This clonotype showed up many times. V gene TRBV12-3 or TRBV12-4 combines with J gene TRBJ2-5; D is unclear. The CDR3 runs to 13 residues. V was shortened by 3 bases and J by 5 bases, with 10 bases between the two germline ends. The CDR3 here is CASSFPQRETQYF. The DNA for the CDR3 is TGTGCCAGCAGTTTTCCACAAAGGGAGACCCAGTACTTC.

Only a few counts were recorded for this clonotype. J is TRBJ2-1 and V is TRBV2; 9 bases map to TRBD2. Losses at the gene ends were 6 bases for V and 5 bases for J; bases not matched to a gene: 8. CDR3 length: 15 residues. Germline CDR1 reads SNHLY; CDR2 reads FYNNEI. CDR3: CASSLQIAGDNEQFF. The DNA for the CDR3 is TGTGCCAGCAGCTTACAAATAGCGGGAGACAATGAGCAGTTCTTC.

The J gene is TRBJ2-7, the V gene TRBV7-8; D is unresolved. V dropped 1 base and J dropped 3 bases, with 10 bases sitting between them. Germline V gene data show CDR1 as SGHVS and CDR2 as FQNEAQ. CDR3 size: 14 residues. The CDR3: CASSLEARNYEQYF. CDR3 bases: TGTGCCAGCAGCTTAGAAGCGCGGAACTACGAGCAGTACTTC.

The rearrangement links TRBV27 to TRBJ2-1; D may be TRBD2 (5 bases). The CDR3 is 13 residues long. The germline CDR1 and CDR2 sequences are MNHEY and SMNVEV (reference sequence). Trimming left V 5 bases short and J 6 bases short, with 11 bases between. The CDR3 region has the DNA TGTGCCAGCAGTCATGGACTCGGCAATGAGCAGTTCTTC. This encodes CASSHGLGNEQFF.

This clonotype was counted at least ten times. V usage is TRBV28 and J usage is TRBJ2-5; a possible D gene is TRBD1 (5 bases). The CDR3 extends over 17 amino acids. CDR1 is MDHEN and CDR2 is SYDVKM in the germline V gene. V was trimmed by 4 bases and J by 5 bases, leaving 23 bases between them. This CDR3 reads CASSSAPDMGLGETQYF. CDR3 sequence (DNA): TGTGCCAGCAGTTCAGCCCCGGACATGGGGTTAGGGGAGACCCAGTACTTC.

The table lists this clonotype with many counts. The chain links TRBV10-3 to TRBJ2-3; D perhaps matches TRBD1 (5 bases). Germline-derived CDR1 and CDR2 are ENHRY and SYGVKD. The CDR3 has 14 residues. The germline V and J ends were trimmed by 11 bases and 2 bases, with 17 bases remaining between them. The CDR3 DNA is TGTGCCTCGCAGGGTACCCCGTCCACAGATACGCAGTATTTT. It specifies CASQGTPSTDTQYF.